The present T cell receptor beta chain was sequenced within a study of cytomegalovirus exposure and HLA in healthy donors. Study-wide points: TCR beta sequences reportedly predicted most subjects' HLA-A and HLA-B alleles accurately. Earlier analysis yielded a pattern in which most TCR beta V segments were productive about 90% or about 30% of the time.

On this clone itself: Its antigen remains unidentified.

PCR primers comprised 60 Vbeta and 13 Jbeta primers. This table comes from immunoSEQ multiplex PCR, and its TCRdb copy is limited to in-frame clones, with some not included. The sample lists 150,000 to 180,000 clones; around 80% were seen once. The CDR3 has 15 amino acids. V lost 6 bases and J lost 3, with 13 bases in between. Germline V lookup: CDR1 SGHNT, CDR2 YYREEE (reference sequence). The TCR originated in a man aged 25-40 years in good health and CMV-seropositive. This chain joins TRBV5-4 and TRBJ2-6, with D perhaps matching TRBD1 (6 bases). The specimen was PBMCs. CDR3 sequence: CASKVIGGGANVLTF. CDR3 nucleotide sequence: TGTGCCAGCAAAGTTATAGGGGGTGGGGCCAACGTCCTGACTTTC.